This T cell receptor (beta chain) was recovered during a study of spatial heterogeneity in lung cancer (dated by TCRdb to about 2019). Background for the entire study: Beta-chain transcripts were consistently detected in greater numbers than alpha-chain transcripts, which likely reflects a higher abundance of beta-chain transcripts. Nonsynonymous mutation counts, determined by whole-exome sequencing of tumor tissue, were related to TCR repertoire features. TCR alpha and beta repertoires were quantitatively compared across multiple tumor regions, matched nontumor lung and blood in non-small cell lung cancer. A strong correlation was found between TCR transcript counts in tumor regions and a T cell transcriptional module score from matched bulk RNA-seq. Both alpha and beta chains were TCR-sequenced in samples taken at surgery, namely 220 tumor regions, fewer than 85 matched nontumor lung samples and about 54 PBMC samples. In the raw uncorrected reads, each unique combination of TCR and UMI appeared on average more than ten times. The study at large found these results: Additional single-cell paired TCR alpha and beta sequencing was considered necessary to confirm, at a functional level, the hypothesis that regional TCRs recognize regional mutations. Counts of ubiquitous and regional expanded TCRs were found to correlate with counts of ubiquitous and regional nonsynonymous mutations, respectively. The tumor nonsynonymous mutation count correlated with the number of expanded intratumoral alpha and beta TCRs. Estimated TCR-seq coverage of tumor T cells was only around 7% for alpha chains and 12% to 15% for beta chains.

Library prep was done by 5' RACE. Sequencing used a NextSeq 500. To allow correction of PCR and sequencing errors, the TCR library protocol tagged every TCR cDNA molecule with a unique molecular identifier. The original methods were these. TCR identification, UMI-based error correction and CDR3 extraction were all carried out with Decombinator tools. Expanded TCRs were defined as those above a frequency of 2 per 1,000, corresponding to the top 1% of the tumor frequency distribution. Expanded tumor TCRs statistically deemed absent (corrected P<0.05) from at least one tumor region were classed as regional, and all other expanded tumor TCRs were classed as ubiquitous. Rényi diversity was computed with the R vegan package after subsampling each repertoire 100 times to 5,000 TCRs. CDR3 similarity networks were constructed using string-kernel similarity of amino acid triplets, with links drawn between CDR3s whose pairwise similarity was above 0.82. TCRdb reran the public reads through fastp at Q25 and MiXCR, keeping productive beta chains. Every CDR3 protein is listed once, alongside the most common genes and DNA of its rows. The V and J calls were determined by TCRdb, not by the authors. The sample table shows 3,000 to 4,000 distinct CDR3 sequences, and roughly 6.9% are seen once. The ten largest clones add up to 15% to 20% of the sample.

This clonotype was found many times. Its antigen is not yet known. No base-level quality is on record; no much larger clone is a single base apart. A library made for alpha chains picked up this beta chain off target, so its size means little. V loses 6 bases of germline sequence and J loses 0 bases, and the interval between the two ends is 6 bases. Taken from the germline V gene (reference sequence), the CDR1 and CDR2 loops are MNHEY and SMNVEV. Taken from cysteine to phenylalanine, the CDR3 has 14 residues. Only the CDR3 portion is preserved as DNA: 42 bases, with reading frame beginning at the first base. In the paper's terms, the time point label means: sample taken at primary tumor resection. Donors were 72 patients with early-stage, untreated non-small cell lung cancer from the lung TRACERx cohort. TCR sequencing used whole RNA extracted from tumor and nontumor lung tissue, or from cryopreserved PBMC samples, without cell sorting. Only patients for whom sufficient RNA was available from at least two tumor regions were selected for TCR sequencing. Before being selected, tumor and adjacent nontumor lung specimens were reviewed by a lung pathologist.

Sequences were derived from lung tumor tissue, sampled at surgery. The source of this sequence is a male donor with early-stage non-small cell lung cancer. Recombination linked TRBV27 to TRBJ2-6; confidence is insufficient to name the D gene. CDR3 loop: CASSPYSGANVLTF. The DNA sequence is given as TGTGCCAGCAGCCCGTACTCTGGGGCCAACGTCCTGACTTTC.